These T cell receptor beta chains were read from a single sample in a study of graft-versus-host responses after intestinal transplantation. The table came from immunoSEQ multiplex PCR; TCRdb's copy has only in-frame clones and leaves some out. Among some 5,000 clones listed, roughly 27% were seen once. The specimen comprised alloreactive CD4+ T cells from a mixed lymphocyte reaction culture, sampled before transplantation. These TCRs come from a human patient who was an organ donor for intestinal transplantation. CDR3s include the opening cysteine and the closing phenylalanine or tryptophan. The D gene is left open where the match is weak. Some rows mark clone size as missing; the rest say once, few, many or name a class of expanded clone.

clone_size	v_call	d_call	j_call	cdr3_nt	cdr3_aa
few	TRBV6-5	-	TRBJ2-2	TGTGCCAGCAGTTACGAGCTGGGCCCCGGGGAGCTGTTTTTT	CASSYELGPGELFF
many	TRBV2	-	TRBJ2-3	TGTGCCAGCTCCCGGGAGCGGCCAGATACGCAGTATTTT	CASSRERPDTQYF
few	TRBV19	-	TRBJ2-7	TGTGCCAGTAGTATAGATCGGAGCAGGGGATCCGAGCAGTACTTC	CASSIDRSRGSEQYF
-	TRBV10-3	TRBD1	TRBJ2-1	TGTGCCATTACCCCGGACAGGGTTTATGAGCAGTTCTTC	CAITPDRVYEQFF
medium-sized	TRBV4-2	-	TRBJ2-7	TGTGCCAGCAGCCCCGACACGTTCTCCTACGAGCAGTACTTC	CASSPDTFSYEQYF
-	TRBV5-4	TRBD1	TRBJ2-7	TGTGCCAGCAGCCAAGACCCGACCGGGACAGGGGGTATTGTACAGTACTTC	CASSQDPTGTGGIVQYF
-	TRBV11-3	TRBD2	TRBJ2-1	TGTGCCAGCAGCTTAACGGGAGGACGTAACAATGAGCAGTTCTTC	CASSLTGGRNNEQFF
-	TRBV5-5	-	TRBJ2-7	TGTGCCAGCAGCCCGCAGGGGAACCGCTACGAGCAGTACTTC	CASSPQGNRYEQYF
-	TRBV9	TRBD1	TRBJ2-2	TGTGCCAGCAGCGTAGAGAGGAATATCCGGCCTAGGGGGCGCTTCTCGAACACCGGGGAGCTGTTTTTT	CASSVERNIRPRGRFSNTGELFF
few	TRBV4-3	TRBD2	TRBJ2-3	TGCGCCAGCAGCCAACGGACTAGCGGGGGGAAAGATACGCAGTATTTT	CASSQRTSGGKDTQYF
-	TRBV6-1	-	TRBJ1-3	TGTGCCAGCAGTGAACAGGGTAATGGAAACACCATATATTTT	CASSEQGNGNTIYF
few	TRBV6-6	-	TRBJ1-3	TGTGCCAGCAGCAAAACGGACAGCTCTGGAAACACCATATATTTT	CASSKTDSSGNTIYF
-	TRBV27	TRBD2	TRBJ2-2	TGTGCCAGCAGCCTTCTAGCGGGCGCGAGTACCGGGGAGCTGTTTTTT	CASSLLAGASTGELFF
-	TRBV10-3	TRBD2	TRBJ2-7	TGTGCCATCAGTGAGAGGCGGCTAGCGGGAGTATCCTACGAGCAGTACTTC	CAISERRLAGVSYEQYF
few	TRBV27	-	TRBJ1-2	TGTGCCAGCAGTTCATTACGGGCGGGCGGCGACTATGGCTACACCTTC	CASSSLRAGGDYGYTF
-	TRBV7-2	TRBD2	TRBJ2-1	TGTGCCAGCAGCTTAGCGGGGACTAGCTCCTACAATGAGCAGTTCTTC	CASSLAGTSSYNEQFF
-	TRBV7-9	-	TRBJ1-1	TGTGCCAGCAGCTTAGATGCGGGTACTGAAGCTTTCTTT	CASSLDAGTEAFF
-	TRBV4-1	-	TRBJ2-5	TGCGCCAGCAGCCACGCGCGTCCGGAGACCCAGTACTTC	CASSHARPETQYF
-	TRBV5-1	TRBD2	TRBJ2-7	TGCGCCAGCAGCTTGGCCCCTTCGGGCTGGGGGGGAACCTACGAGCAGTACTTC	CASSLAPSGWGGTYEQYF
-	TRBV7-8	TRBD1	TRBJ1-5	TGTGCCAGCAGCCACAGCTCGCAGGACAGGGGAAGACAGCCCCAGCATTTT	CASSHSSQDRGRQPQHF
-	TRBV12-1	-	TRBJ1-2	TGTGCCAGCAGCTTTGTACCGGGACAGGGAATAGATGGTCGTCGTGGCTACACCTTC	CASSFVPGQGIDGRRGYTF
medium-sized	TRBV28	TRBD2	TRBJ2-3	TGTGCCAGCAGCCTCAGCGGGAGGGTGGGCACAGATACGCAGTATTTT	CASSLSGRVGTDTQYF
-	TRBV9	-	TRBJ1-2	TGTGCCAGCAGCGTAGGGGGCGGCTACACCTTC	CASSVGGGYTF
-	TRBV7-9	-	TRBJ2-6	TGTGCCAGCAGCTACTCGGGACTCCGCTCTGGGGCCAACGTCCTGACTTTC	CASSYSGLRSGANVLTF
large	TRBV29-1	TRBD1	TRBJ2-7	TGCAGCGTTGGGACAGGCGGGCTCGAGGGCTGGAGTCGCGAGCAGTACTTC	CSVGTGGLEGWSREQYF
-	TRBV7-3	TRBD2	TRBJ2-1	TGTGCCAGCAGCTTACCGCGGGCTAGCGGGAGGAATGAGCAGTTCTTC	CASSLPRASGRNEQFF
-	TRBV11-2	TRBD1	TRBJ1-2	TGTGCCAGCAGCTGGACAGGGATTAACTATGGCTACACCTTC	CASSWTGINYGYTF
-	TRBV5-1	-	TRBJ2-3	TGCGCCAGCAGCTTGAGAGGAGATACGCAGTATTTT	CASSLRGDTQYF
few	TRBV5-1	-	TRBJ2-5	TGCGCCAGCAGCTTTGGGACTGGCGGGCGTCAAGAGACCCAGTACTTC	CASSFGTGGRQETQYF
medium-sized	TRBV5-1	-	TRBJ2-2	TGCGCCAGCAGCTCACAGGGAGCGAACACCGGGGAGCTGTTTTTT	CASSSQGANTGELFF
-	TRBV6-5	-	TRBJ2-7	TGTGCCAGCGGCAGGGGTTACGAGCAGTACTTC	CASGRGYEQYF
medium-sized	TRBV11-3	TRBD2	TRBJ2-1	TGTGCCAGCAGCTTAGGCGGGGGGCCAGGGCGAATCAATGAGCAGTTCTTC	CASSLGGGPGRINEQFF
medium-sized	TRBV19	TRBD2	TRBJ2-1	TGTGCCAGTAGTCCCTTTCCGGGGGGGCCCTATGAGCAGTTCTTC	CASSPFPGGPYEQFF
-	TRBV7-6	-	TRBJ1-1	TGTGCCAGCAGCTTACAGGGGTACACTGAAGCTTTCTTT	CASSLQGYTEAFF
medium-sized	TRBV5-6	-	TRBJ1-3	TGTGCCAGCAGCTTGCGAGGGAGGGACACCATATATTTT	CASSLRGRDTIYF
medium-sized	TRBV28	TRBD1	TRBJ2-7	TGTGCCAGCAGGCCCTTTGGGGACAGGGCCTACGAGCAGTACTTC	CASRPFGDRAYEQYF
few	TRBV5-1	-	TRBJ2-1	TGCGCCAGCAGCTTGCGTACAGGCGGCAACGATGAGCAGTTCTTC	CASSLRTGGNDEQFF